These 11 T cell receptor beta chains were sequenced from one sample in a study of blood T cell repertoires in COVID-19. TCRdb's copy holds only in-frame clones and misses some; the assay was immunoSEQ multiplex PCR. The data show about 29,000 clones, roughly 80% seen once. Specimen: peripheral blood. The source is a man older than 75 with active COVID-19.

The J gene is TRBJ2-5, the V gene TRBV2; 10 bases match TRBD2. Germline CDR1 and CDR2: SNHLY and FYNNEI. V trimming: 4 bases; J trimming: 7 bases; junction bases outside the gene matches: 9. CDR3 length: 15 residues. The CDR3, as DNA: TGTGCCAGCAGTGGAGGTAGCGGGGGGCGGGGGACCCAGTACTTC. It encodes CASSGGSGGRGTQYF.

This chain links TRBV7-8 with TRBJ2-3; D is undetermined. Trimming cost V 5 bases and J 2 bases, with 5 bases left between them. CDR3 length: 12 residues. The germline gives CDR1 SGHVS, CDR2 FQNEAQ. The CDR3 here is CASSPTTDTQYF. CDR3 bases: TGTGCCAGCAGCCCTACCACAGATACGCAGTATTTT.

The gene calls are TRBV5-4 and TRBJ1-2, with a tentative D call TRBD1 (6 bases). CDR3 length: 15 residues. V lost 1 base and J lost 7, with 17 bases in between. CDR1 and CDR2 (germline): SGHNT, YYREEE (reference sequence). The CDR3 bases are TGTGCCAGCAGCTTGCGGCTAGAGGGGGATGGTGGCTACACCTTC. It translates to CASSLRLEGDGGYTF.

The chain uses TRBV6-1 and TRBJ2-5, with D possibly TRBD2 on 5 matching bases. CDR3 length: 15 amino acids. V lost 2 bases to trimming and J lost 7 bases, with 17 bases between them. Germline V gene sequence: CDR1 MNHNS, CDR2 SASEGT. The CDR3 DNA reads TGTGCCAGCAGTGAACGGGGTCGGACCGGTGGGACCCAGTACTTC. This translates into CASSERGRTGGTQYF.

This chain uses TRBV4-1 with TRBJ2-2, with TRBD1 identical over 7 bases. CDR1 is MGHRA and CDR2 is YSYEKL in the germline V gene. With V trimmed by 6 bases and J by 3 bases, 7 bases remained unmatched. This CDR3 has 15 residues. The CDR3 DNA is TGCGCCAGCAGAAAGACAGGGCTCGACACCGGGGAGCTGTTTTTT. It specifies CASRKTGLDTGELFF.

The rearrangement links TRBV30 to TRBJ1-2, with TRBD1 matching over 10 bases. V shed 0 bases, J shed 0 bases, and the junction held 1 base outside the gene matches. This CDR3 region has 15 residues. Germline CDR1 and CDR2: GTSNPN and SVGIG (reference sequence). CDR3 sequence reads: CAWSVGTGANYGYTF. The CDR3, as DNA: TGTGCCTGGAGTGTTGGGACAGGGGCTAACTATGGCTACACCTTC.

The chain is built from TRBV5-4 and TRBJ1-4; TRBD1 is a possible D gene (6 bases). Germline values: CDR1 SGHNT, CDR2 YYREEE (reference sequence). The V gene lost 3 bases and the J gene lost 3 bases, with 12 bases spanning the gap. This CDR3 has 15 amino acids. In DNA form, the CDR3 reads TGTGCCAGCAGCTCTGAGTCAGGGGCTAATGAAAAACTGTTTTTT. This translates into CASSSESGANEKLFF.

In this sample, this clone turned up once. The CDR3 is CASSQTGGGYGYTF. CDR3 nucleotides: TGTGCCAGCAGTCAGACAGGGGGGGGCTATGGCTACACCTTC. The chain joins TRBV6-5 to TRBJ1-2, with TRBD1 identical over 9 bases. In germline, CDR1 is MNHEY, CDR2 SVGAGI. Trimming at V came to 5 bases and at J to 4 bases, leaving 5 bases not matched to a gene. The CDR3 runs to 14 residues.

V gene TRBV5-6 combines with J gene TRBJ1-1; no reliable D call. The CDR3 runs 13 residues. V was trimmed by 1 base and J by 5 bases, leaving 9 bases between them. Germline CDR1 SGHDT, CDR2 YYEEEE. CDR3: CASSLLLRTEAFF. CDR3 nucleotide sequence: TGTGCCAGCAGCTTGCTGTTGCGTACTGAAGCTTTCTTT.

The chain carries TRBV5-1 and TRBJ2-7; D perhaps matches TRBD1 (5 bases). Germline V CDR1 and CDR2: SGHRS, YFSETQ. Trimming cost V 3 bases and J 3 bases, with 16 bases left between them. The CDR3 extends over 15 amino acids. CDR3 loop: CASSSTGATNYEQYF. The CDR3 nucleotides are TGCGCCAGCAGCTCAACAGGCGCCACCAACTACGAGCAGTACTTC.

This clone has just a few counts. The chain links TRBV7-9 to TRBJ1-6; tentatively, D is TRBD1 (6 bases). CDR3 length: 15 amino acids. Germline CDR1 is SEHNR and CDR2 is FQNEAQ (reference sequence). Trimming cost V 7 bases and J 11 bases, with 21 bases left between them. The DNA for the CDR3 is TGTGCCAGCACCTTTGGGGGCCGCCGTTCGACACCCCTCCACTTT. Amino acids: CASTFGGRRSTPLHF.